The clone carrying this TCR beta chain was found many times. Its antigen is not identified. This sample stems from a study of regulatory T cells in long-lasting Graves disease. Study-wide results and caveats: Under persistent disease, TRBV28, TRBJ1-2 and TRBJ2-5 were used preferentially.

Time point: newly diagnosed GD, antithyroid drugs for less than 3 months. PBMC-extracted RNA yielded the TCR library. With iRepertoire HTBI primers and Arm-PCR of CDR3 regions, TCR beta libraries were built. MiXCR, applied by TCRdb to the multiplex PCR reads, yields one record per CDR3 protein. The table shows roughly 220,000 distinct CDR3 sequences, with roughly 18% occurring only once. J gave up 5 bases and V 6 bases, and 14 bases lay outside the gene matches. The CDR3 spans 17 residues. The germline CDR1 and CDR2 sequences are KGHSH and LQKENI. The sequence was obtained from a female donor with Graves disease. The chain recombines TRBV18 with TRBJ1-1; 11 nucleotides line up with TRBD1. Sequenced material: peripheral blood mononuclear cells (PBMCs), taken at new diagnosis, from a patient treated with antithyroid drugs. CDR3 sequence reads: CASSHPRTGGLVTEAFF. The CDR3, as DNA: TGTGCCAGCTCGCATCCTCGGACAGGGGGCCTTGTAACTGAAGCTTTCTTT.